A single TCR beta chain is shown here with its context. Antigen unknown. V lost 4 bases and J lost 0, with 16 bases in between. Germline CDR1 is SEHNR and CDR2 is FQNEAQ (reference sequence). This CDR3 region has 17 residues. The record originates from a study of T cell repertoires in cytomegalovirus infection. The wider study: CMV epitopes in the study were HLA-C-restricted (recently identified) and HLA-B-restricted (well studied). Public TCR beta signature analysis indicated the presence of both CMV infection and matching HLA type.

Using its own MiXCR run on the reads, TCRdb lists one record per CDR3 protein. This table holds hundreds of thousands of distinct CDR3 sequences, roughly 43% found once. This material consisted of cultured PBMCs, taken from culture after CMV antigen stimulation. V and J are TRBV7-9 and TRBJ2-4; D perhaps matches TRBD2 (7 bases). The sequence came from a human donor in good health (CMV status not recorded). Some clones in this sample may be carry-over from other donors' samples. Here the CDR3 reads CASSSGGGHRAKNIQYF. DNA of the CDR3: TGTGCCAGCAGCTCGGGGGGCGGCCATAGAGCCAAAAACATTCAGTACTTC.